A selection of T cell receptor beta chains follows, all from one sample in a study of persistence of HIV-infected CD4 T cells. Data came from immunoSEQ multiplex PCR; TCRdb stores just in-frame clones and leaves some out. The sample lists 10,000 to 15,000 clones, roughly 70% occurring once. These receptors are not linked to any known antigen. This sample comprised CD4+ T cells sorted from PBMCs after roughly 18-hour stimulation, obtained from a patient who received antiretroviral therapy. These receptors were taken from an adult man with HIV who was CMV-seropositive. CDR3s include the opening cysteine and the closing phenylalanine or tryptophan. D genes are given only for firm matches. Expanded clones are given a class, and other clones once, few, many or no size at all.

CDR3 DNA | CDR3 protein | J gene | clone size | V gene | D gene
TGTGCCAGCAGCATCGGAACAGGGATCCCATACAATGAGCAGTTCTTC | CASSIGTGIPYNEQFF | TRBJ2-1 | once | TRBV5-4 | -
TGTGCCAGCAGTTTCAGGGACGGTAGCACAGATACGCAGTATTTT | CASSFRDGSTDTQYF | TRBJ2-3 | - | TRBV28 | -
TGTGCCAGCAGCCTAGGCGCGGATGGCTATGGCTACACCTTC | CASSLGADGYGYTF | TRBJ1-2 | - | TRBV3-1/TRBV3-2 | -
TGTGCCAGCAGCCAAGGGGGACAGGTGTTCTACGAGCAGTACTTC | CASSQGGQVFYEQYF | TRBJ2-7 | few | TRBV3-1/TRBV3-2 | TRBD1
TGTGCCAGCAGTGAAGTAGCCCACTATTCTAGCGTAAACAATGAGCAGTTCTTC | CASSEVAHYSSVNNEQFF | TRBJ2-1 | - | TRBV2 | -
TGTGCCAGCAGGGGACAAAACAATCAGCCCCAGCATTTT | CASRGQNNQPQHF | TRBJ1-5 | - | TRBV6-5 | -
TGTGCCAGCAGCTCCCGGACTAGCGGGGGGGTGGATGAGCAGTTCTTC | CASSSRTSGGVDEQFF | TRBJ2-1 | - | TRBV4-2 | TRBD2
TGTGCCAGCAGCCCGGGGCTCTCTCGAAGAATAGGTGAAGCTTTCTTT | CASSPGLSRRIGEAFF | TRBJ1-1 | - | TRBV5-4 | -
TGTGCCAGCAGCTTGGTCGGCCACGAGCAGTACTTC | CASSLVGHEQYF | TRBJ2-7 | - | TRBV5-4 | -
TGTGCCAGTAGTCCTCTCCTACAGGGAACTAATGAAAAACTGTTTTTT | CASSPLLQGTNEKLFF | TRBJ1-4 | few | TRBV19 | -
TGTGCCACCAGTGATTTGCAAGGGGACGGGAACACCGGGGAGCTGTTTTTT | CATSDLQGDGNTGELFF | TRBJ2-2 | few | TRBV24-1 | -
TGTGCCAGTAGTGGGAGGACAGGAGGTGGAGAAAAACTGTTTTTT | CASSGRTGGGEKLFF | TRBJ1-4 | once | TRBV19 | TRBD1
TGTGCCATCAATGACCCGGGGACGAACACCGGGGAGCTGTTTTTT | CAINDPGTNTGELFF | TRBJ2-2 | few | TRBV10-3 | -
TGTGCCAGCAGCGTGCCAGGGGGGGGCCGCCCCGGGGAGCTGTTTTTT | CASSVPGGGRPGELFF | TRBJ2-2 | - | TRBV9 | -
TGTGCCAGCAGCCCGGGGGCTGGGAACGCAGATACGCAGTATTTT | CASSPGAGNADTQYF | TRBJ2-3 | - | TRBV11-3 | -
TGTGCCAGCAGAGCCCTGGTAGAAACTGAAGCTTTCTTT | CASRALVETEAFF | TRBJ1-1 | medium-sized | TRBV2 | -
TGTGCCAGCAGTGAAGAGCGCAGGGGCTACTATGGCTACACCTTC | CASSEERRGYYGYTF | TRBJ1-2 | few | TRBV6-1 | -
TGTGCCAGCTCACCCGCTCAGGGGGCGGCGAGGGAGCAGTACTTC | CASSPAQGAAREQYF | TRBJ2-7 | - | TRBV18 | TRBD1
TGTGCCAGCAGTGAGGCCGGGACAGGCAATTCACCCCTCCACTTT | CASSEAGTGNSPLHF | TRBJ1-6 | - | TRBV6-4 | TRBD1
TGTGCCAGCATCAATTCAGGGGGGAACACTGAAGCTTTCTTT | CASINSGGNTEAFF | TRBJ1-1 | - | TRBV28 | TRBD1
TGTGCCAGCAGCCAAGATTTGAGGGACGATGAAAAACTGTTTTTT | CASSQDLRDDEKLFF | TRBJ1-4 | - | TRBV3-1/TRBV3-2 | -
TGTGCCAGCAGATACGAACAGGGGTCCGGTGAAAAACTGTTTTTT | CASRYEQGSGEKLFF | TRBJ1-4 | few | TRBV2 | TRBD1
TGTGCCAGTCAGAATGCCGTAGGAAACACCATATATTTT | CASQNAVGNTIYF | TRBJ1-3 | - | TRBV6-5 | -
TGTGCCACCAGTGATGGACAAAGCTTTAATTCACCCCTCCACTTT | CATSDGQSFNSPLHF | TRBJ1-6 | - | TRBV24-1 | -
TGTGCCAGCAGCCTAAGGGGTTCTGGAAACACCATATATTTT | CASSLRGSGNTIYF | TRBJ1-3 | - | TRBV7-2 | -
TGTGCCAGCAGTTTTCAGGGCTATGGCTACACCTTC | CASSFQGYGYTF | TRBJ1-2 | few | TRBV12-3/TRBV12-4 | -
TGTGCCAGCAGCTCCGGGAGCTCCTACAATGAGCAGTTCTTC | CASSSGSSYNEQFF | TRBJ2-1 | - | TRBV7-3 | -
TGTGCCAGCAGTTTCCGTGGGACTACGCAGTATTTT | CASSFRGTTQYF | TRBJ2-3 | once | TRBV27 | -
TGTGCCAGCAGCTCAAAACTAAGCGGGGGGCAGACAGATACGCAGTATTTT | CASSSKLSGGQTDTQYF | TRBJ2-3 | - | TRBV5-4 | TRBD2